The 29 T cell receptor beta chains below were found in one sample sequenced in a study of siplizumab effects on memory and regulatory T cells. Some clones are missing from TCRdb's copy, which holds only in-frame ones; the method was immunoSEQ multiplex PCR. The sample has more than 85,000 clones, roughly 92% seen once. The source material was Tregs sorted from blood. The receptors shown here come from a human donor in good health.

The CDR3 coding sequence is TGCGCCAGCAGCCAGCAGGGGGCAAGTGCTGAAGCTTTCTTT. Encoded protein: CASSQQGASAEAFF. J is TRBJ1-1 and V is TRBV5-1, with TRBD1 matching over 8 bases. The length of the CDR3 is 14 residues. Germline V lookup: CDR1 SGHRS, CDR2 YFSETQ. The ends lost 4 bases at V and 6 bases at J; junction bases unmatched: 8.

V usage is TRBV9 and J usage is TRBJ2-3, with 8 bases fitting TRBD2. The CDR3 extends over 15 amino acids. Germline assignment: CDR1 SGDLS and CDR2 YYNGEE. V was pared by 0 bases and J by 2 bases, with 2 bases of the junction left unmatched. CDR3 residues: CASSVGGLVTDTQYF. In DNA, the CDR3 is TGTGCCAGCAGCGTAGGGGGACTAGTCACAGATACGCAGTATTTT.

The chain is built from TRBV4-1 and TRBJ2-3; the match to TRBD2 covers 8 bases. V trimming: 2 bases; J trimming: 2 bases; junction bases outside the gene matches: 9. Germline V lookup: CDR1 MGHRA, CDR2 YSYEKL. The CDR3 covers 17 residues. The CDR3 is CASSQLTSATPTDTQYF. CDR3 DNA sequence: TGCGCCAGCAGCCAACTGACTAGCGCAACACCCACAGATACGCAGTATTTT.

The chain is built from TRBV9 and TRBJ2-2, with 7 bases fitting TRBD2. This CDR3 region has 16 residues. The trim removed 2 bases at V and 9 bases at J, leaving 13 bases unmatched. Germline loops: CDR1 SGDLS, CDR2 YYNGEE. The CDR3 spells CASSVSASGYRRELFF. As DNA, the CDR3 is TGTGCCAGCAGCGTTTCCGCTAGCGGTTACAGGAGGGAGCTGTTTTTT. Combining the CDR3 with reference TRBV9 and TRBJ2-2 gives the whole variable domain DSGVTQTPKHLITATGQRVTLRCSPRSGDLSVYWYQQSLDQGLQFLIQYYNGEERAKGNILERFSAQQFPDLHSELNLSSLELGDSALYFCASSVSASGYRRELFFGEGSRLTVL.

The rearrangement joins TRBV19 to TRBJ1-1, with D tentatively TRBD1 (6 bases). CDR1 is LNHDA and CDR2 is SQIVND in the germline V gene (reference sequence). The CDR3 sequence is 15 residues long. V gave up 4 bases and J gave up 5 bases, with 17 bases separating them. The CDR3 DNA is TGTGCCAGTAGTACCCTCAGGGGATCCGGGACTGAAGCTTTCTTT. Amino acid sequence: CASSTLRGSGTEAFF.

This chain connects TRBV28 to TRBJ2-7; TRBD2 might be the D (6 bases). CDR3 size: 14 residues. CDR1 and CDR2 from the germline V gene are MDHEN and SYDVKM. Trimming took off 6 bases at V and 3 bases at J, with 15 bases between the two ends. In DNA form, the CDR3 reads TGTGCCAGCAGGTCTAGGAGGGGCTACTACGAGCAGTACTTC. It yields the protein CASRSRRGYYEQYF.

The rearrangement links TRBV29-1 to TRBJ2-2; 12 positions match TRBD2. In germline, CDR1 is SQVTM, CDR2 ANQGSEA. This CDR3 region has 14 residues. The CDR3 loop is CSVRLAGDTGELFF. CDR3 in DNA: TGCAGTGTGCGACTAGCGGGAGACACCGGGGAGCTGTTTTTT.

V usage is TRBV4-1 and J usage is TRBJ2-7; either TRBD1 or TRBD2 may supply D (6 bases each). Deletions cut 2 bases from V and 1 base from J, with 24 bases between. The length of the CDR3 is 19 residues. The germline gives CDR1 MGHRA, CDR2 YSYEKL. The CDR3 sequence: CASSQSLVQGTPKSYEQYF. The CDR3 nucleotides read TGCGCCAGCAGCCAAAGTTTAGTTCAGGGGACTCCCAAGTCCTACGAGCAGTACTTC.

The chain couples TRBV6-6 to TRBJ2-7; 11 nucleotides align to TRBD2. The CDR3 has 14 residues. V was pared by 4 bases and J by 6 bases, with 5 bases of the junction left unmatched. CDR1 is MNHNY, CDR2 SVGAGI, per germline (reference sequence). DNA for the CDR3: TGTGCCAGCAGTTTAGCGGGAGGGCCGGGCGAGCAGTACTTC. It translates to CASSLAGGPGEQYF.

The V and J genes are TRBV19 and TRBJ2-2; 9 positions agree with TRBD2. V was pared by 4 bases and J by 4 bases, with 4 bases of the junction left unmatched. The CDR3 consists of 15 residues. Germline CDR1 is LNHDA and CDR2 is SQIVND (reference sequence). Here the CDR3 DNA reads TGTGCCAGTAGTACCACGGGACTAGCCACCGGGGAGCTGTTTTTT. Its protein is CASSTTGLATGELFF.

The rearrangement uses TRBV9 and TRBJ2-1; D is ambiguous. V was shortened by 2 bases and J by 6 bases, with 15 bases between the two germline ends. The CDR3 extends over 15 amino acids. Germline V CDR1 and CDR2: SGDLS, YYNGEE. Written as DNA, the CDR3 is TGTGCCAGCAGCGTCGGTTTTAGCTGGCTCAATGAGCAGTTCTTC. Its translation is CASSVGFSWLNEQFF.

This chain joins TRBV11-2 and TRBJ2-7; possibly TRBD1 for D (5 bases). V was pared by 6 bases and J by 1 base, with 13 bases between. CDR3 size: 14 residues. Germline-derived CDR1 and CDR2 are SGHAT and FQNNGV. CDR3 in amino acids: CASRDSRSSYEQYF. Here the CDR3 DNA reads TGTGCCAGCAGAGACAGCCGGTCGTCCTACGAGCAGTACTTC. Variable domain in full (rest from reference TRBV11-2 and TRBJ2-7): EAGVAQSPRYKIIEKRQSVAFWCNPISGHATLYWYQQILGQGPKLLIQFQNNGVVDDSQLPKDRFSAERLKGVDSTLKIQPAKLEDSAVYLCASRDSRSSYEQYFGPGTRLTVT.

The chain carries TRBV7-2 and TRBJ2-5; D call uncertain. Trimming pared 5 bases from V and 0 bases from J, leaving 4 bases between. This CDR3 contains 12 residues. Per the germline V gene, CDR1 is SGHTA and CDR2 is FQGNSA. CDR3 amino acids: CASSRYQETQYF. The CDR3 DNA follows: TGTGCCAGCAGCCGGTACCAAGAGACCCAGTACTTC.

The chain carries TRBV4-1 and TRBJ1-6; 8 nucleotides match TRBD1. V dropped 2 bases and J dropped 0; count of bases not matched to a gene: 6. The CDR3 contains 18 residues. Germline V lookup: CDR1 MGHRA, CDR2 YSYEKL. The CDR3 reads CASSQSGTGSSYNSPLHF. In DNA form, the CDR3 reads TGCGCCAGCAGCCAAAGTGGGACAGGAAGCTCCTATAATTCACCCCTCCACTTT.

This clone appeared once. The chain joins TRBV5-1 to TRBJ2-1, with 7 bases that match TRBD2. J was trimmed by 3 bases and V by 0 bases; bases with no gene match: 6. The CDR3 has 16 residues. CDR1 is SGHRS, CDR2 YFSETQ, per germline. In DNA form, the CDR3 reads TGCGCCAGCAGCTTGGATCCGGGAGGAGGCTACAATGAGCAGTTCTTC. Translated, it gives CASSLDPGGGYNEQFF.

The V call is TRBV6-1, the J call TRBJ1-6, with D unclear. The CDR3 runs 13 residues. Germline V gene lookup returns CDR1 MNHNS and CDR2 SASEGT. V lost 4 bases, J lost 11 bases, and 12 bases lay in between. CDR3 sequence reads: CASSGHLWTPLHF. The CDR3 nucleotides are TGTGCCAGCAGTGGACACCTTTGGACACCCCTCCACTTT.

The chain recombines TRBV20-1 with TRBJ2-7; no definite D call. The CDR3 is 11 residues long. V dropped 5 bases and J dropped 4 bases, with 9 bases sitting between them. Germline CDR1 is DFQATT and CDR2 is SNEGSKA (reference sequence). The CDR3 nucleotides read TGCAGTGCTCCGATCAATTACGAGCAGTACTTC. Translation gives CSAPINYEQYF.

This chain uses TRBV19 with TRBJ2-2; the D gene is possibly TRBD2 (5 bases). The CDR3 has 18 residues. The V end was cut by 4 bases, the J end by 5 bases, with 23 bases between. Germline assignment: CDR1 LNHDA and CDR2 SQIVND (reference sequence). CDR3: CASSKRWNGESYTGELFF. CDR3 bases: TGTGCCAGTAGTAAACGGTGGAACGGGGAGTCGTATACCGGGGAGCTGTTTTTT.

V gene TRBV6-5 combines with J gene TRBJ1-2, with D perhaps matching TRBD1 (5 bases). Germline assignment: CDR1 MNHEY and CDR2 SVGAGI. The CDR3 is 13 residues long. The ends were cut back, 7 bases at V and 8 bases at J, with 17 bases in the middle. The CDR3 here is CASNRRAYGGYTF. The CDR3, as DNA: TGTGCCAGCAACCGCAGGGCCTACGGCGGCTACACCTTC.

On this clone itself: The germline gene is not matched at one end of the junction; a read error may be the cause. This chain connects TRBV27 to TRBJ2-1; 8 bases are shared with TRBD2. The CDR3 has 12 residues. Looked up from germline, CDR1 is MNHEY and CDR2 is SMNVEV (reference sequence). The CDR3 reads CASSSSGTRVIF. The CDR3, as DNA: TGTGCCAGCAGTTCCTCCGGGACTAGGGTAATCTTC.

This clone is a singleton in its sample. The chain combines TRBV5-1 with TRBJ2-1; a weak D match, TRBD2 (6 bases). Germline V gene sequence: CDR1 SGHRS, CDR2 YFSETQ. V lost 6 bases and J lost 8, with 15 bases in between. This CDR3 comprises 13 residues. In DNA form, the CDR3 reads TGCGCCAGCACGACGGGAGTTCACGATGAGCAGTTCTTC. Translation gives CASTTGVHDEQFF.

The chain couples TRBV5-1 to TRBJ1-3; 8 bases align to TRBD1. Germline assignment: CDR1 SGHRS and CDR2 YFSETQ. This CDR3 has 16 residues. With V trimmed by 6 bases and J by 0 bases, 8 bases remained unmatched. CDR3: CASTRTGLGSGNTIYF. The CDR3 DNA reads TGCGCCAGCACCAGGACAGGGTTGGGCTCTGGAAACACCATATATTTT. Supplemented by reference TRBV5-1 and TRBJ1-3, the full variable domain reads KAGVTQTPRYLIKTRGQQVTLSCSPISGHRSVSWYQQTPGQGLQFLFEYFSETQRNKGNFPGRFSGRQFSNSRSEMNVSTLELGDSALYLCASTRTGLGSGNTIYFGEGSWLTVV.

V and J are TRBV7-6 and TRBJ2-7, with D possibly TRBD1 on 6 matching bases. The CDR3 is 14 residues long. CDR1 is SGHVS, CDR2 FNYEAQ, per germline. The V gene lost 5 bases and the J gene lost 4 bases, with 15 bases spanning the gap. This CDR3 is CASSPRGRAYEQYF. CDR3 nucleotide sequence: TGTGCCAGCAGCCCCAGGGGCAGAGCGTACGAGCAGTACTTC. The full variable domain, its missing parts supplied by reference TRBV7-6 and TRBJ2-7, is GAGVSQSPRYKVTKRGQDVALRCDPISGHVSLYWYRQALGQGPEFLTYFNYEAQQDKSGLPNDRFSAERPEGSISTLTIQRTEQRDSAMYRCASSPRGRAYEQYFGPGTRLTVT.

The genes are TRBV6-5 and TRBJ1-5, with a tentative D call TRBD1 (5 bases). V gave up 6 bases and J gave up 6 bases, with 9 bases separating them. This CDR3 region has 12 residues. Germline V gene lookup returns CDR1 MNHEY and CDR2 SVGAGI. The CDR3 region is CASRGPSQPQHF. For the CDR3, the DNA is TGTGCCAGCAGGGGACCCTCTCAGCCCCAGCATTTT.

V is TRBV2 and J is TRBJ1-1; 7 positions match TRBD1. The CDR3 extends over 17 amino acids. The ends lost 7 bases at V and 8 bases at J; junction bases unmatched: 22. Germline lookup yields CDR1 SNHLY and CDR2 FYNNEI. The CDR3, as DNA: TGTGCCAGCACCCGAAGGGGTACCGGGACAGAGTCGTCCGAAGCTTTCTTT. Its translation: CASTRRGTGTESSEAFF.

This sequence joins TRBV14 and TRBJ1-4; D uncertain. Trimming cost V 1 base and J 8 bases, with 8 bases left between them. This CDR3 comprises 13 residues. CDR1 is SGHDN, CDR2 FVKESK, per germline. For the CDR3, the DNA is TGTGCCAGCAGCCAAGGCCTGAACGAAAAACTGTTTTTT. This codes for CASSQGLNEKLFF.

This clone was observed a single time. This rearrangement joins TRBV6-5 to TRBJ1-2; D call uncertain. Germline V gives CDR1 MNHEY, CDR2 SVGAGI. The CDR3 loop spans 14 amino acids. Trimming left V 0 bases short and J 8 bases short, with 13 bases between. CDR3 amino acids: CASSYSERASGYTF. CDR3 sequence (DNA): TGTGCCAGCAGTTACTCCGAACGGGCCAGCGGCTACACCTTC.

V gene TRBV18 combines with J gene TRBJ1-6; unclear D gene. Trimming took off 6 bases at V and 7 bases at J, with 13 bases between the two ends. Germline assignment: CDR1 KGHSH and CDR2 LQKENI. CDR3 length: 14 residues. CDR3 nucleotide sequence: TGTGCCAGCTCTAATCGCCTCCGAAATTCACCCCTCCACTTT. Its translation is CASSNRLRNSPLHF.

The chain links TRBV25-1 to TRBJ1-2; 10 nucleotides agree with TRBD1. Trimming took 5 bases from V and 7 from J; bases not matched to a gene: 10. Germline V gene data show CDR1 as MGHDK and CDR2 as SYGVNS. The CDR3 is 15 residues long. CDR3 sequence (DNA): TGTGCCAGCAGTACTCGGACAGGGGGAAGAGGTGGCTACACCTTC. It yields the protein CASSTRTGGRGGYTF.